Detailed here is one T cell receptor (beta chain). The target antigen is unknown. The data stem from a study of T cells expressing NK-cell markers. Study summary: Each TCR beta repertoire originated in sorted T cells that were CD3+CD56+NKG2C+, CD3+CD56+NKG2C- or CD3+CD56-NKG2C+. Just one sequenced donor of eight was HCMV-seronegative, while seven were seropositive. General study findings and limits: Similarly, these clonotypes led the CD3+CD56-NKG2C+ fraction as well in several donors.

In generating TCR beta cDNA, 5'RACE template switching with UMIs was used. TCRdb reanalyzed the 5' RACE reads, giving one entry per CDR3 protein sequence and no DNA. The record lists about 160,000 distinct CDR3 sequences, of which the ten most abundant hold around 20%. The germline V gene has CDR1 MGHRA and CDR2 YSYEKL. The CDR3 runs to 16 residues. V usage is TRBV4-1 and J usage is TRBJ2-2; absent DNA, TCRdb's TRBD2 call cannot be checked. This receptor was obtained from a man aged 18 to 69 in good health. Sample: blood T cells: a sorted CD56 or NKG2C T cell subset, CD4+ or CD8+ T cells, or bulk PBMC T cells (not recorded which). The CDR3 sequence is CASSQRLAGNTGELFF.